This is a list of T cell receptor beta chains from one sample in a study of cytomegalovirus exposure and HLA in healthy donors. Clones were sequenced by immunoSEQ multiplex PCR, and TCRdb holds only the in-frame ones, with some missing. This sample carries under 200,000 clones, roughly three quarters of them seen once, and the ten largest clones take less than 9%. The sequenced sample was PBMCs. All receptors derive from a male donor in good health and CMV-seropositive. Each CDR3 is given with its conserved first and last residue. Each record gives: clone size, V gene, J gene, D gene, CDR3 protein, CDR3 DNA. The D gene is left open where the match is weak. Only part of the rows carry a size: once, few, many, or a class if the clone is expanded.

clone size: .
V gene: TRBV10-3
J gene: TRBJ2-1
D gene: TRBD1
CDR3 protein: CAISGGTGRNEQFF
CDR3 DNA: TGTGCCATCAGTGGGGGGACAGGGAGGAATGAGCAGTTCTTC

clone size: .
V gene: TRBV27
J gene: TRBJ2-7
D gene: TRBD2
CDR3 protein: CASSLASGGEQYF
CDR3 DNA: TGTGCCAGCAGTTTAGCTAGCGGGGGCGAGCAGTACTTC

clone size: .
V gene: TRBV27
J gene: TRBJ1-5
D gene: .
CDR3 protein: CASSPKWASSYSNQPQHF
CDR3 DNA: TGTGCCAGCAGTCCGAAATGGGCATCTTCTTATAGCAATCAGCCCCAGCATTTT

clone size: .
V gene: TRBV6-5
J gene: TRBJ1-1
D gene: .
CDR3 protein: CATADRTEAFF
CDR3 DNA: TGTGCCACCGCAGACAGGACTGAAGCTTTCTTT

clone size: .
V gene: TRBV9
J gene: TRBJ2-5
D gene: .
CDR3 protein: CASSASQETQYF
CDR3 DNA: TGTGCCAGCAGCGCCTCCCAAGAGACCCAGTACTTC

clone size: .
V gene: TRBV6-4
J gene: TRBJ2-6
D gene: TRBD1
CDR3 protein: CASSDGRTGFSGANVLTF
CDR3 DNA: TGTGCCAGCAGTGACGGTAGGACAGGCTTCTCTGGGGCCAACGTCCTGACTTTC

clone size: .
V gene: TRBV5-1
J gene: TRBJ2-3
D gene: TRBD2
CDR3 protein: CASSLVVGGASTDTQYF
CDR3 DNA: TGCGCCAGCAGCTTGGTAGTCGGGGGGGCCTCCACAGATACGCAGTATTTT

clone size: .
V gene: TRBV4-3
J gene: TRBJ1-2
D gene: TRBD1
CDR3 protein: CASSHGTGDYGYTF
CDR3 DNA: TGCGCCAGCAGCCACGGGACAGGGGATTATGGCTACACCTTC

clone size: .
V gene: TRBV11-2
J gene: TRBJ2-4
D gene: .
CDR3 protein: CASSTTRGAKNIQYF
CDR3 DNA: TGTGCCAGCAGTACTACGAGGGGGGCCAAAAACATTCAGTACTTC

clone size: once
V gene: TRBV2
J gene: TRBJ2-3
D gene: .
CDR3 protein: CASMDPRGDTQYF
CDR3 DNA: TGTGCCAGCATGGACCCTCGGGGAGATACGCAGTATTTT

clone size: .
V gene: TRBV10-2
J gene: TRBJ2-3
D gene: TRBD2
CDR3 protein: CASSTSGGTDTQYF
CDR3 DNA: TGCGCCAGCAGCACTAGCGGGGGAACAGATACGCAGTATTTT

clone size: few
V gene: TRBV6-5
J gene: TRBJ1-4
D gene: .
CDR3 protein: CASSLKPRVTEKLFF
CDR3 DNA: TGTGCCAGCAGTCTAAAACCCCGAGTTACCGAAAAACTGTTTTTT

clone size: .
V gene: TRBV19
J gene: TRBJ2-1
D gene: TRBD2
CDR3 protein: CASSTAGTSGRYNEQFF
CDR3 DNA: TGTGCCAGTAGTACCGCCGGGACTAGCGGGCGGTACAATGAGCAGTTCTTC

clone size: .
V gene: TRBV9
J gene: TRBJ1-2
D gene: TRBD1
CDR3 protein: CASSVDVRDRGPLYGYTF
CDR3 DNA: TGTGCCAGCAGCGTGGATGTCCGGGACAGGGGACCACTATATGGCTACACCTTC

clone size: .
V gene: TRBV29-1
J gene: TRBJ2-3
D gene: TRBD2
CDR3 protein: CSVRRGGAGDTQYF
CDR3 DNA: TGCAGCGTGAGGCGCGGGGGGGCCGGAGATACGCAGTATTTT

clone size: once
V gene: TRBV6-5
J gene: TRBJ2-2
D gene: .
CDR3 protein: CASSSQVLNTGELFF
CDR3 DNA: TGTGCCAGCAGTTCACAGGTTCTTAACACCGGGGAGCTGTTTTTT

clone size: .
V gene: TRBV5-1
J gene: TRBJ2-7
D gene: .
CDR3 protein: CASRRLTSVGGTYEQYF
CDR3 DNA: TGCGCCAGCCGGCGACTAACTAGCGTAGGGGGGACCTACGAGCAGTACTTC

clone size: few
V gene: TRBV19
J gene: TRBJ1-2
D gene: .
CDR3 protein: CASSSDFPRGYTF
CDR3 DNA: TGTGCCAGTAGTTCCGACTTCCCTCGGGGCTACACCTTC

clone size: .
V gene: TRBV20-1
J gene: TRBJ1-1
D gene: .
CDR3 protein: CSASGEAFF
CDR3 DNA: TGCAGTGCTAGCGGAGAGGCTTTCTTT

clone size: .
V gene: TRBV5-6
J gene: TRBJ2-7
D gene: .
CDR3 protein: CASSLSGEVLHEQYF
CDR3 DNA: TGTGCCAGCAGCTTGTCCGGCGAGGTCTTACATGAGCAGTACTTC

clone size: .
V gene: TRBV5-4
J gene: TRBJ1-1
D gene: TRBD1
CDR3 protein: CASRPLPGQGGNTEAFF
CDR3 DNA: TGTGCCAGCAGACCCCTACCGGGACAGGGGGGGAACACTGAAGCTTTCTTT

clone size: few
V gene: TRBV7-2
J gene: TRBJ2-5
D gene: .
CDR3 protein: CASSPSGVKETQYF
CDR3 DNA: TGTGCCAGCAGCCCGTCCGGGGTTAAAGAGACCCAGTACTTC

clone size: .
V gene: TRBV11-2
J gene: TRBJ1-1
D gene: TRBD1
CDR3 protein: CASSRWRSRDRGEEAFF
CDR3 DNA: TGTGCCAGCAGCCGTTGGAGGTCCAGGGACAGGGGCGAGGAAGCTTTCTTT

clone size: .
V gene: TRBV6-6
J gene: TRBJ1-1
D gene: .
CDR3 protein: CASSFSQGTTEAFF
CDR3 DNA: TGTGCCAGCAGCTTCTCACAGGGTACCACTGAAGCTTTCTTT

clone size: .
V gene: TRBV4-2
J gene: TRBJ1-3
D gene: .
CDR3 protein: CASSQEPPDSSGNTIYF
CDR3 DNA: TGTGCCAGCAGCCAAGAGCCACCAGACAGCTCTGGAAACACCATATATTTT

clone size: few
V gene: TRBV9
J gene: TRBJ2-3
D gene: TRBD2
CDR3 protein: CASSTSGSGTDTQYF
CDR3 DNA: TGTGCCAGCAGTACTAGCGGTTCCGGCACAGATACGCAGTATTTT

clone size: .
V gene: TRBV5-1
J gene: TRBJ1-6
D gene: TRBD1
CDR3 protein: CASSRGSTGDNSPLHF
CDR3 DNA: TGCGCCAGCAGCCGTGGATCGACAGGGGATAATTCACCCCTCCACTTT

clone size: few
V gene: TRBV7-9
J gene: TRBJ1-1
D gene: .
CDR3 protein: CASSGTARNTEAFF
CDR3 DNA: TGTGCCAGCAGCGGGACTGCGCGGAACACTGAAGCTTTCTTT

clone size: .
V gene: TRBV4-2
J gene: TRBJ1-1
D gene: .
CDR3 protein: CASSQDSVPDTEAFF
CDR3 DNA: TGTGCCAGCAGCCAAGATTCAGTCCCAGACACTGAAGCTTTCTTT